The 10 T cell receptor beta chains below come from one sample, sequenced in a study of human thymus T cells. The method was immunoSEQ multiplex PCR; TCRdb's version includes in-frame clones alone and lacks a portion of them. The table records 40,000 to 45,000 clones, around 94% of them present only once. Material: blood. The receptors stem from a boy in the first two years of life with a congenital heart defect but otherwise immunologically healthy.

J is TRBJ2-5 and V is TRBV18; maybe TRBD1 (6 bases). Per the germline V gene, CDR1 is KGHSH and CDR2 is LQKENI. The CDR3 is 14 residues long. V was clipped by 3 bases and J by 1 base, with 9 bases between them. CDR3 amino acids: CASSPSGAQETQYF. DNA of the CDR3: TGTGCCAGCTCACCGTCAGGGGCCCAAGAGACCCAGTACTTC. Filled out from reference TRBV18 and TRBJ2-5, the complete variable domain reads NAGVMQNPRHLVRRRGQEARLRCSPMKGHSHVYWYRQLPEEGLKFMVYLQKENIIDESGMPKERFSAEFPKEGPSILRIQQVVRGDSAAYFCASSPSGAQETQYFGPGTRLLVL.

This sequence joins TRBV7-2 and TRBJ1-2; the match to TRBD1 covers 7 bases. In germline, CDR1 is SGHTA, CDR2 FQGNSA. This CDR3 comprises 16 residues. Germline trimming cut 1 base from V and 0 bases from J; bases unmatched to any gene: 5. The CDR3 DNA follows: TGTGCCAGCAGCTTAGGACTCGGGACAGCTAACTATGGCTACACCTTC. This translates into CASSLGLGTANYGYTF.

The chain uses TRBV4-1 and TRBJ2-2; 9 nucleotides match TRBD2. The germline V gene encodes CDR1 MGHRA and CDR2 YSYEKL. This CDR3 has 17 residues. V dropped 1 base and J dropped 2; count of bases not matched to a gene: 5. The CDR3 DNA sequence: TGCGCCAGCAGCCAAGTGCAGCGGGGGGCAAACACCGGGGAGCTGTTTTTT. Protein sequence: CASSQVQRGANTGELFF.

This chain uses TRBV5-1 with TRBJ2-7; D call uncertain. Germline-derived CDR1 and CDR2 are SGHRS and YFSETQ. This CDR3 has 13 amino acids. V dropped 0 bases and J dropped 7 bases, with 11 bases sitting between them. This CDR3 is CASSLEPRWEQYF. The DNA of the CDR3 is TGCGCCAGCAGCTTGGAGCCGCGGTGGGAGCAGTACTTC.

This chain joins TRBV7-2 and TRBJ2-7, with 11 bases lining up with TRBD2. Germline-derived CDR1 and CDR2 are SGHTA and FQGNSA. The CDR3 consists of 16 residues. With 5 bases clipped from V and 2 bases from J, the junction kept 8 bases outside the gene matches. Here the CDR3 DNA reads TGTGCCAGCAGCCAAGGGACTAGCGGCCTTACCTACGAGCAGTACTTC. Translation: CASSQGTSGLTYEQYF.

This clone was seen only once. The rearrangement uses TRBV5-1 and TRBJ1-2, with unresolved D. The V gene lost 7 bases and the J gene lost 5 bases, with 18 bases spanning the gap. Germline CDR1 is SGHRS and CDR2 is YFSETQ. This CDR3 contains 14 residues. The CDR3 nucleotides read TGCGCCAGCGGCCCTCAAGGGTCCTCATATGGCTACACCTTC. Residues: CASGPQGSSYGYTF.

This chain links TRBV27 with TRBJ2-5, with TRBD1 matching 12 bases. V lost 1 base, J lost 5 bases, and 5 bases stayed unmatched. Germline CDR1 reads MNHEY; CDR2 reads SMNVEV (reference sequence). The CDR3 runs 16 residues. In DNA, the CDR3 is TGTGCCAGCAGTTTATTGGGACAGGGGGCGAAGGAGACCCAGTACTTC. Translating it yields CASSLLGQGAKETQYF.

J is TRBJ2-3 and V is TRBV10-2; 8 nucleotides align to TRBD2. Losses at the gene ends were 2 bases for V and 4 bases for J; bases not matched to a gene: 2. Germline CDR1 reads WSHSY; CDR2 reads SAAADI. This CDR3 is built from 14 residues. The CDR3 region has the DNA TGCGCCAGCAGTGAGATTAGCGGGGCAGATACGCAGTATTTT. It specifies CASSEISGADTQYF.

This CDR3 is CASSLAGGTEAFF. CDR3 DNA sequence: TGTGCCAGCAGCTTAGCAGGGGGCACTGAAGCTTTCTTT. The gene calls are TRBV11-3 and TRBJ1-1; TRBD1 aligns across 7 bases. In germline, CDR1 is SGHNT, CDR2 YENEEA. V lost 1 base to trimming and J lost 4 bases; unmatched junction nucleotides: 0. The CDR3 extends over 13 amino acids.

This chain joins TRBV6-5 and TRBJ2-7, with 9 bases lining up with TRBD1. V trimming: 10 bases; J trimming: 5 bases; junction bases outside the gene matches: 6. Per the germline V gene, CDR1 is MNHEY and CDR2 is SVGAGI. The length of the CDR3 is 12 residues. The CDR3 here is CANPGQGHEQYF. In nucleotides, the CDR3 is TGTGCCAATCCGGGACAGGGTCACGAGCAGTACTTC.